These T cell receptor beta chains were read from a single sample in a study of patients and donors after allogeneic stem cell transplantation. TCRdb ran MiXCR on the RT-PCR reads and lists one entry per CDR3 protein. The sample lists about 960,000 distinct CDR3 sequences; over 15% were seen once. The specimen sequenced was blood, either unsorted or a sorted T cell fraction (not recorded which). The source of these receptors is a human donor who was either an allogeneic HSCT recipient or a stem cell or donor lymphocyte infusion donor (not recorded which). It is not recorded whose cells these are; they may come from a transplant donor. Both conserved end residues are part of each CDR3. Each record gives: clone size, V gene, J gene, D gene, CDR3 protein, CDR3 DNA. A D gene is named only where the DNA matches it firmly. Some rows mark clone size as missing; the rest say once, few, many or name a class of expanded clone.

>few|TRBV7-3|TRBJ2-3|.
CASSSNGGPDTQYF
TGTGCCAGCAGTTCAAACGGGGGCCCAGATACGCAGTATTTT
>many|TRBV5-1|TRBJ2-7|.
CASSSGPYEQYF
TGTGCCAGCAGCTCCGGGCCCTACGAGCAGTACTTC
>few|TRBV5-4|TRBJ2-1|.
CASSSPPRTSYNEQFF
TGTGCCAGCAGCTCGCCCCCCAGGACCTCCTACAATGAGCAGTTCTTC
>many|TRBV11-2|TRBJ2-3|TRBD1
CASSLGTGLLTDTQYF
TGTGCCAGCAGCTTGGGGACAGGTCTTCTCACAGATACGCAGTATTTT
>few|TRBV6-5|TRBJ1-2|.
CASSSSPQGANYGYTF
TGTGCCAGCAGTTCATCACCACAGGGAGCTAACTATGGCTACACCTTC
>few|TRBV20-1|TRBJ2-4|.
CSARDQPGLGKNIQYF
TGCAGTGCTAGAGATCAACCGGGACTGGGCAAAAACATTCAGTACTTC
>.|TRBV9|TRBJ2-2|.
CASSHYSPTGELFF
TGTGCCAGCAGCCACTACTCACCCACCGGGGAGCTGTTTTTT
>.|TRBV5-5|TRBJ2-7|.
CASSPGVTAVEQYF
TGTGCCAGCAGCCCCGGGGTGACGGCGGTGGAGCAGTACTTC
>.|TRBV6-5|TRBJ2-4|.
CASRFKNIQYF
TGTGCCTCCCGATTCAAAAACATTCAGTACTTC
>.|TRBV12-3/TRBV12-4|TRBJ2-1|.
CASRGIKRAPLYNEQFF
TGTGCCAGCCGGGGGATAAAGCGGGCCCCCCTCTACAATGAGCAGTTCTTC
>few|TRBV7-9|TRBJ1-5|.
CASSPSTGLNQPQHF
TGTGCCAGCAGCCCCTCGACGGGACTCAATCAGCCCCAGCATTTT
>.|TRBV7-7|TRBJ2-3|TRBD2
CASSAYGLAGSTDTQYF
TGTGCTAGCAGCGCCTACGGACTAGCGGGTAGCACAGATACGCAGTATTTT
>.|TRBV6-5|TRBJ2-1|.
CASSYSSFRPYEQFF
TGTGCCAGCAGTTACTCGTCATTCAGACCTTATGAGCAGTTCTTC